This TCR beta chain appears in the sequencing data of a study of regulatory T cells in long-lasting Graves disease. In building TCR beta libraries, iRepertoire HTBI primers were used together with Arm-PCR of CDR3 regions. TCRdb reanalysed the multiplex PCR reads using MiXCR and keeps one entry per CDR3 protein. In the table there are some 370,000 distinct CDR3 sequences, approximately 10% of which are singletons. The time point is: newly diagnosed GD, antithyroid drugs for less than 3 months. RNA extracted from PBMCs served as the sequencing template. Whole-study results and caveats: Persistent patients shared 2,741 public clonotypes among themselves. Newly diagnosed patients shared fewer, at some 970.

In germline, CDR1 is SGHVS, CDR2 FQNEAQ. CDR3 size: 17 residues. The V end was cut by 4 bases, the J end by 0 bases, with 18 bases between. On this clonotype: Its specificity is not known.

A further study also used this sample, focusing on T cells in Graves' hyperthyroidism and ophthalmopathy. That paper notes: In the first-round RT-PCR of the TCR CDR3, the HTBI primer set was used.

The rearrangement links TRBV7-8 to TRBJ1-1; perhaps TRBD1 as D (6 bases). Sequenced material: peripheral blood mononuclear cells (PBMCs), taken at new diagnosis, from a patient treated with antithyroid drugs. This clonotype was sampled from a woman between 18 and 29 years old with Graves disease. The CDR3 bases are TGTGCCAGCAGCTCCCAGCGCTTACAGGGAGTGAACACTGAAGCTTTCTTT. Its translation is CASSSQRLQGVNTEAFF.